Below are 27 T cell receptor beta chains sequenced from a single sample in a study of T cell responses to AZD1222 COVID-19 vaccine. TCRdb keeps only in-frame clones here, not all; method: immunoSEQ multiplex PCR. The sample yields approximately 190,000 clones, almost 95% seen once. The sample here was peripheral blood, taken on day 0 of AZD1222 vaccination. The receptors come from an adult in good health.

The CDR3 DNA reads TGTGCCAGCTCCCCTAGGAGGGGCTCCTACGAGCAGTACTTC. Protein sequence: CASSPRRGSYEQYF. The chain has TRBV18 and TRBJ2-7; a possible D gene is TRBD2 (6 bases). Germline V gene data show CDR1 as KGHSH and CDR2 as LQKENI. Trimming took 6 bases from V and 0 from J, leaving 12 bases between them. CDR3 length equals 14 residues. Using reference TRBV18 and TRBJ2-7 for the parts outside the CDR3, the full variable domain is NAGVMQNPRHLVRRRGQEARLRCSPMKGHSHVYWYRQLPEEGLKFMVYLQKENIIDESGMPKERFSAEFPKEGPSILRIQQVVRGDSAAYFCASSPRRGSYEQYFGPGTRLTVT.

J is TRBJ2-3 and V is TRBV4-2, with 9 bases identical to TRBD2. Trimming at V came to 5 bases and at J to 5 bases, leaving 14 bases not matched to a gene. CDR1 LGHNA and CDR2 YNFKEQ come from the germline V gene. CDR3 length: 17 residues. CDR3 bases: TGTGCCAGCAGCACCGGTAGGGTAGCGGGAGCTGGAGATACGCAGTATTTT. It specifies CASSTGRVAGAGDTQYF.

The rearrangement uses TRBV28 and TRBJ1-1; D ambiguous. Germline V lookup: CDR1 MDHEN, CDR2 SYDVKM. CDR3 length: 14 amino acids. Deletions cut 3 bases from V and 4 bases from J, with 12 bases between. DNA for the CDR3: TGTGCCAGCAGTTTCCCCAGAATAATCACTGAAGCTTTCTTT. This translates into CASSFPRIITEAFF.

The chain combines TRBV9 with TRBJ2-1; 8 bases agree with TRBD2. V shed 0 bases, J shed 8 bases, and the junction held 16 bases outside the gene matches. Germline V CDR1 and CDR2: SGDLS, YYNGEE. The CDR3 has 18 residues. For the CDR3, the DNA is TGTGCCAGCAGCGTAGCTACGGGAGGGTTCGGGAGGCGCGATGAGCAGTTCTTC. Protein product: CASSVATGGFGRRDEQFF.

Written as DNA, the CDR3 is TGTGCCAGCAGTTTAAGGGGGTGGGCGACAAAATCTGGAAACACCATATATTTT. It encodes CASSLRGWATKSGNTIYF. V and J are TRBV28 and TRBJ1-3; possibly TRBD1 for D (6 bases). The V end lost 2 bases, the J end lost 1 base, and 18 bases lay between the germline ends. Germline values: CDR1 MDHEN, CDR2 SYDVKM. The CDR3 runs to 18 residues. The entire variable domain, with the rest obtained from reference TRBV28 and TRBJ1-3, is as follows: DVKVTQSSRYLVKRTGEKVFLECVQDMDHENMFWYRQDPGLGLRLIYFSYDVKMKEKGDIPEGYSVSREKKERFSLILESASTNQTSMYLCASSLRGWATKSGNTIYFGEGSWLTVV.

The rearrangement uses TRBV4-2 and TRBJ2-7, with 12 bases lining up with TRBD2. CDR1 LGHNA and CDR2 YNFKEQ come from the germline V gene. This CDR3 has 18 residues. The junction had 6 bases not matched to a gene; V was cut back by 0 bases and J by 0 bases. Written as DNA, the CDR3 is TGTGCCAGCAGCCAAGATCTTGAGACTAGCGGGAGCTCCTACGAGCAGTACTTC. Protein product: CASSQDLETSGSSYEQYF.

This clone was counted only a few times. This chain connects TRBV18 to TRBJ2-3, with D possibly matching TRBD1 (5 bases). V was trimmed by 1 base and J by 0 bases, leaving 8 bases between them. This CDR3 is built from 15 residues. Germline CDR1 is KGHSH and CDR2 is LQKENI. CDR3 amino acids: CASSPRQISTDTQYF. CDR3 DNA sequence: TGTGCCAGCTCACCACGACAGATTAGCACAGATACGCAGTATTTT.

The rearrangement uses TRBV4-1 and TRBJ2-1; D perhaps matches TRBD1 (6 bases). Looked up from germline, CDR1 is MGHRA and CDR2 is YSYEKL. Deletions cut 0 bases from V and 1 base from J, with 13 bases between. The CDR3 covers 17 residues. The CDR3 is CASSQESLGASYNEQFF. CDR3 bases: TGCGCCAGCAGCCAAGAATCATTGGGGGCTTCCTACAATGAGCAGTTCTTC.

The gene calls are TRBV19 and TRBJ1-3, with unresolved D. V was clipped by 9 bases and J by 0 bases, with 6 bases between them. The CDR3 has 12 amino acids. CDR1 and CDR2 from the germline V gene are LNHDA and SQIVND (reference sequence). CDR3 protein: CASDLSGNTIYF. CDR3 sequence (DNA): TGTGCCAGCGATCTCTCTGGAAACACCATATATTTT.

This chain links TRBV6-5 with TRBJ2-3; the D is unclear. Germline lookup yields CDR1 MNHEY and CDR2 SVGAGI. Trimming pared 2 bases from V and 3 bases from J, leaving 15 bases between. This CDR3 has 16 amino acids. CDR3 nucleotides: TGTGCCAGCAGTTACAATCCGCCGGAGTTAACAGATACGCAGTATTTT. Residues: CASSYNPPELTDTQYF.

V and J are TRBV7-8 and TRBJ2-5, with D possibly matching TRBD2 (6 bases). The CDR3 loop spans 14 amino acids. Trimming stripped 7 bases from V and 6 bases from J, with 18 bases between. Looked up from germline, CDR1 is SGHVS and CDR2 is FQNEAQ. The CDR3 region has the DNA TGTGCCAGCAAGGGAGTCGATGCGGGGAAGACCCAGTACTTC. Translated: CASKGVDAGKTQYF.

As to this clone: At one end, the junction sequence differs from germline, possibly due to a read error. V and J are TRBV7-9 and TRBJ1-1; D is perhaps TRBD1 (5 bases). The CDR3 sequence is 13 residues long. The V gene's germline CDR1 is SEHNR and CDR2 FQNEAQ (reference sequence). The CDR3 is CASSSRVNSEAFF. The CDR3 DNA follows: TGTGCCAGCAGCTCCAGGGTGAACTCTGAAGCTTTCTTT. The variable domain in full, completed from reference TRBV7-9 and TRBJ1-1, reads DTGVSQNPRHKITKRGQNVTFRCDPISEHNRLYWYRQTLGQGPEFLTYFQNEAQLEKSRLLSDRFSAERPKGSFSTLEIQRTEQGDSAMYLCASSSRVNSEAFFGQGTRLTVV.

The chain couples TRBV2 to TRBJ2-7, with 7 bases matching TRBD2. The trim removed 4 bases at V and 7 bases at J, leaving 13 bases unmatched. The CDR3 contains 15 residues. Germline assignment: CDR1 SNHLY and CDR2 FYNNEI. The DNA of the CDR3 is TGTGCCAGCAGTGCCCCCAGGGCTAGCGGATATGAGCAGTACTTC. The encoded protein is CASSAPRASGYEQYF.

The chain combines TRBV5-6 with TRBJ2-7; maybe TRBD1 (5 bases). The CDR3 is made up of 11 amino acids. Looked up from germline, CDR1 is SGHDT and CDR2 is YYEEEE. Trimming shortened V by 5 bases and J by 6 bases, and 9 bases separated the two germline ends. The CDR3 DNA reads TGTGCCAGCAGTCAGGGAAGCGAGCAGTACTTC. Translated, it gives CASSQGSEQYF.

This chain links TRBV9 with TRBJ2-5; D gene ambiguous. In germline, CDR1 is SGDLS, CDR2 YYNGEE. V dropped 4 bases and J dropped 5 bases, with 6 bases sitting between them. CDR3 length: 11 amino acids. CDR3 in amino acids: CASSNGETQYF. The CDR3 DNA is TGTGCCAGCAGCAATGGGGAGACCCAGTACTTC.

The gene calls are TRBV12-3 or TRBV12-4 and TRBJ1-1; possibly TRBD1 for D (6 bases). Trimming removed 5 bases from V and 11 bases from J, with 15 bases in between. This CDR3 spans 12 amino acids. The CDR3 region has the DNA TGTGCCAGCAGTGGGACGATTCAGGGGGCTTTCTTT. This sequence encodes CASSGTIQGAFF.

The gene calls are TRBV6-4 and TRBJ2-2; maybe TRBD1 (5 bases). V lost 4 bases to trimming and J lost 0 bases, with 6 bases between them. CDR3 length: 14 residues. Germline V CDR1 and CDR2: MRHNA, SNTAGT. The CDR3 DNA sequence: TGTGCCAGCAGTGTACAGGCGAACACCGGGGAGCTGTTTTTT. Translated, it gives CASSVQANTGELFF.

CDR3 DNA sequence: TGTGCCAGCAGCTTAGGGGGAACCAAAAACATTCAGTACTTC. It yields the protein CASSLGGTKNIQYF. The V gene is TRBV7-9, the J gene TRBJ2-4; D remains unclear. V was cut by 1 base and J by 2 bases, with 6 bases left in between. From germline, CDR1 is SEHNR and CDR2 FQNEAQ (reference sequence). This CDR3 contains 14 residues.

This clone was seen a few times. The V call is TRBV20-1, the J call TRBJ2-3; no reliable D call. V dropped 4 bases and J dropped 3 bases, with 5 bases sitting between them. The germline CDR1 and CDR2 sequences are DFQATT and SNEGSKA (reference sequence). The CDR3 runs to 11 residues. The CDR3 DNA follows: TGCAGTGCTATGCTTACAGATACGCAGTATTTT. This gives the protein CSAMLTDTQYF.

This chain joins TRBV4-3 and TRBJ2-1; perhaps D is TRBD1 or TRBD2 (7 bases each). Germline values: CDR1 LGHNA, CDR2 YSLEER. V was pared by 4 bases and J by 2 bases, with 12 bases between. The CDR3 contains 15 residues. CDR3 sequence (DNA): TGCGCCAGCAGCCGCGGGGGACAGACCTACAATGAGCAGTTCTTC. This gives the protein CASSRGGQTYNEQFF.

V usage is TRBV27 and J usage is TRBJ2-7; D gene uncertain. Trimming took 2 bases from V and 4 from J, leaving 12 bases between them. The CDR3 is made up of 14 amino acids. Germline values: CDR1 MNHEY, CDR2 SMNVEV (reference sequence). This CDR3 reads CASSLKGASYEQYF. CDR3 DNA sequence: TGTGCCAGCAGTTTAAAGGGTGCCTCTTACGAGCAGTACTTC.

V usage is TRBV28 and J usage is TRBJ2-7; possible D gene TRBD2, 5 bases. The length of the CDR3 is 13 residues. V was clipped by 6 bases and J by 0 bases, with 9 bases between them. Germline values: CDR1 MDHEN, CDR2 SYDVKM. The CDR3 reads CASSRGPSYEQYF. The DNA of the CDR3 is TGTGCCAGCAGCCGCGGGCCCTCCTACGAGCAGTACTTC.

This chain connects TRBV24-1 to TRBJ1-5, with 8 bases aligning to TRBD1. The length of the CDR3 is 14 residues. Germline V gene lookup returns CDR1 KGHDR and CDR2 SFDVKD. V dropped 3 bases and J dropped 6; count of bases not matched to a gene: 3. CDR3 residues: CATSDPTGAQPQHF. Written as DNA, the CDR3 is TGTGCCACCAGTGATCCGACAGGGGCTCAGCCCCAGCATTTT.

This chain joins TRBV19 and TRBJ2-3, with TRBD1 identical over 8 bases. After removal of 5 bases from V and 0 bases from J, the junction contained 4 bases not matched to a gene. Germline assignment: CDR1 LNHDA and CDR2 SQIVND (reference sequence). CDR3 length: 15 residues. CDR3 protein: CASSEYRGSTDTQYF. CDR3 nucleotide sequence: TGTGCCAGTAGTGAATACAGGGGGAGCACAGATACGCAGTATTTT.

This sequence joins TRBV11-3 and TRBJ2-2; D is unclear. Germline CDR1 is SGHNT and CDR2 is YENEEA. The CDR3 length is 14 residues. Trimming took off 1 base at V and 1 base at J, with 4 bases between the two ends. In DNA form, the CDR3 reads TGTGCCAGCAGCTTAGCGATGAACACCGGGGAGCTGTTTTTT. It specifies CASSLAMNTGELFF.

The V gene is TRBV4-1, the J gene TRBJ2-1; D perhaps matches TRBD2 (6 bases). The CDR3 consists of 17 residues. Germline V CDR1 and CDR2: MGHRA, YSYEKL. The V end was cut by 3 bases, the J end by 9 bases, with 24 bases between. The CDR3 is CASSQPLTSSQVGEQFF. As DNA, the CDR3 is TGCGCCAGCAGCCAGCCCCTTACTAGCTCTCAGGTCGGTGAGCAGTTCTTC.

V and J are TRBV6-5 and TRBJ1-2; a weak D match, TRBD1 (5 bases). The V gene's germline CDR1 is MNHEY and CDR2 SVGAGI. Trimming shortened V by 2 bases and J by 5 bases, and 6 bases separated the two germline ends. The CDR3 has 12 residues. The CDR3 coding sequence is TGTGCCAGCAGTTACAGGGGATATGGCTACACCTTC. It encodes CASSYRGYGYTF.